This paragraph reports one TCR beta chain. A read error may be the cause here, since a much bigger clone is one base away. The researchers obtained blood RNA from unsorted whole blood and also extracted germline DNA. This entry belongs to a study of tumor-infiltrating lymphocytes in primary liver carcinoma. The germline CDR1 and CDR2 sequences are SQVTM and ANQGSEA. Trimming took 6 bases from V and 3 from J; bases not matched to a gene: 5. The CDR3 is made up of 12 amino acids. The authors made TCR beta cDNA from about 500 ng total RNA with a constant-region primer. Investigators got TCR beta libraries out of three nested multiplex PCR rounds, done with slightly modified ARM-PCR. The two initial PCR rounds, approximately 10 cycles each, used TRBV1-TRBV30 forward and C-beta reverse primers. TCRdb fed the multiplex PCR reads into MiXCR, producing one record per CDR3 protein. Of fewer than 350,000 distinct CDR3 sequences in the sample, approximately 60% were seen once.

V usage is TRBV29-1 and J usage is TRBJ2-7; 7 bases fit TRBD1. The sample taken for sequencing was peripheral blood. This clonotype originated in a man aged 35-49 years with primary liver carcinoma and hepatitis B virus infection. The CDR3 loop is CSVVWDSYEQYF. CDR3 DNA sequence: TGCAGCGTCGTATGGGACAGCTACGAGCAGTACTTC.